This TCR beta chain was sequenced for a study of sequential checkpoint blockade in melanoma. Assay used: immunoSEQ multiplex PCR; TCRdb lists only in-frame clones, some missing. The sample lists 9,500 to 15,000 clones; roughly four fifths were seen once. This clone was picked up a small number of times. V was trimmed by 7 bases and J by 0 bases, leaving 4 bases between them. The CDR3 covers 10 residues. CDR1 and CDR2 from the germline V gene are SQVTM and ANQGSEA. Treatment here: randomized to nivolumab then ipilimumab (arm A) or the reverse (arm B). Patients had received no earlier DNA-damaging chemotherapy.

Here the sequenced sample was CD8+ T cells sorted from blood (inferred from file names), taken from a patient given nivolumab and ipilimumab in sequence. This TCR came from a human donor with melanoma. The gene calls are TRBV29-1 and TRBJ2-7; D remains unclear. In DNA, the CDR3 is TGCAGCGCCAACTCCTACGAGCAGTACTTC. Its translation is CSANSYEQYF.